This entry lists 23 T cell receptor beta chains sequenced from one sample in a study of blood T cell repertoires in COVID-19. This table comes from immunoSEQ multiplex PCR, and its TCRdb copy is limited to in-frame clones, with some not included. The table shows 200,000 or so clones, with 75% to 85% occurring only once. The sequencing sample was made of peripheral blood. The source of these receptors is a man in his forties who had recovered from COVID-19.

The rearrangement uses TRBV6-2 or TRBV6-3 and TRBJ1-5; D perhaps matches TRBD1 (6 bases). The germline CDR1 and CDR2 sequences are MNHEY and SVGEGT. V lost 5 bases, J lost 1 base, and 15 bases lay in between. The CDR3 contains 16 residues. The DNA for the CDR3 is TGTGCCAGCAGTCCACGGGGGGGCGGGAGCAATCAGCCCCAGCATTTT. Translating it yields CASSPRGGGSNQPQHF.

The chain has TRBV9 and TRBJ2-3; 15 bases are shared with TRBD2. J gave up 6 bases and V 0 bases, and 5 bases lay outside the gene matches. There are 17 residues in the CDR3. Germline V gene data show CDR1 as SGDLS and CDR2 as YYNGEE. CDR3 amino acids: CASSVGPGTSGGDTQYF. The CDR3 nucleotides read TGTGCCAGCAGCGTAGGCCCCGGGACTAGCGGGGGGGATACGCAGTATTTT.

The J gene is TRBJ2-1, the V gene TRBV5-1; TRBD2 is a possible D gene (5 bases). This CDR3 is 13 amino acids long. Trimming left V 2 bases short and J 8 bases short, with 11 bases between. Per the germline V gene, CDR1 is SGHRS and CDR2 is YFSETQ. CDR3 sequence reads: CASSFLSGDEQFF. The CDR3 DNA follows: TGCGCCAGCAGCTTTCTCTCCGGGGATGAGCAGTTCTTC.

This chain uses TRBV3-1 (or the pseudogene TRBV3-2) with TRBJ2-7; tentative D call: TRBD2 (6 bases). Germline-derived CDR1 and CDR2 are LGHDT and YNNKEL (reference sequence). With 1 base removed from V and 0 bases from J, the gap between germline ends came to 10 bases. The CDR3 has 15 residues. The CDR3 spells CASSQVWGGSYEQYF. CDR3 DNA: TGTGCCAGCAGCCAAGTGTGGGGAGGCTCCTACGAGCAGTACTTC.

V usage is TRBV6-5 and J usage is TRBJ2-2; TRBD1 matches at 9 bases. Germline V lookup: CDR1 MNHEY, CDR2 SVGAGI. The CDR3 is 14 amino acids. Unmatched junction bases numbered 4, after V lost 7 bases and J lost 4 bases. In nucleotides, the CDR3 is TGTGCCAGCAAGATGACAGGGGGCACCGGGGAGCTGTTTTTT. Translating gives CASKMTGGTGELFF.

The chain combines TRBV5-1 with TRBJ1-2; D is ambiguous. V was cut by 7 bases and J by 8 bases, with 15 bases left in between. CDR1 SGHRS and CDR2 YFSETQ come from the germline V gene. The CDR3 is made up of 12 amino acids. The CDR3 DNA sequence: TGCGCCAGCGGTGTGGAGGGCGGGGGCTACACCTTC. Encoded protein: CASGVEGGGYTF.

This clone was observed once. The rearrangement joins TRBV5-1 to TRBJ2-3; 15 nucleotides align to TRBD2. Germline V gene lookup returns CDR1 SGHRS and CDR2 YFSETQ. The junction had 8 bases not matched to a gene; V was cut back by 4 bases and J by 5 bases. The CDR3 contains 17 residues. DNA of the CDR3: TGCGCCAGCAGCAGGAGGACTAGCGGGAGGGGGGTAGATACGCAGTATTTT. It is translated as CASSRRTSGRGVDTQYF.

This clone was counted once. The rearrangement joins TRBV7-9 to TRBJ1-1; D is uncertain. The V end was cut by 4 bases, the J end by 5 bases, with 11 bases between. The CDR3 spans 13 residues. From germline, CDR1 is SEHNR and CDR2 FQNEAQ (reference sequence). The DNA of the CDR3 is TGTGCCAGCAGCTCCCTTCGGGGTACTGAAGCTTTCTTT. Protein: CASSSLRGTEAFF.

The J gene is TRBJ2-7, the V gene TRBV2; 9 bases are shared with TRBD2. After removal of 9 bases from V and 4 bases from J, the junction contained 4 bases not matched to a gene. Germline CDR1 reads SNHLY; CDR2 reads FYNNEI. CDR3 size: 12 residues. The DNA of the CDR3 is TGTGCCAGTAGCGGGAGATGGTACGAGCAGTACTTC. Encoded protein: CASSGRWYEQYF. Based on the CDR3 plus reference TRBV2 and TRBJ2-7, the full variable domain is EPEVTQTPSHQVTQMGQEVILRCVPISNHLYFYWYRQILGQKVEFLVSFYNNEISEKSEIFDDQFSVERPDGSNFTLKIRSTKLEDSAMYFCASSGRWYEQYFGPGTRLTVT.

Turning to this clone: The DNA is omitted, as the CDR3 cannot be located on it reliably, and the CDR3 follows TCRdb's listing. The chain recombines TRBV11-3 with TRBJ2-2; the table's TRBD1 call for D was not verified on the DNA. In germline, CDR1 is SGHNT, CDR2 YENEEA. The CDR3 is 17 amino acids in total, end residues counted. The CDR3: CASSFGPGQGFTGELFF.

The chain carries TRBV9 and TRBJ2-2, with 8 nucleotides matching TRBD2. The CDR3 runs to 14 residues. Germline loops: CDR1 SGDLS, CDR2 YYNGEE. The V segment lost 3 bases and the J segment 4 bases; nucleotides outside the gene matches: 2. This CDR3 reads CASSGLAPTGELFF. CDR3 nucleotides: TGTGCCAGCAGCGGACTAGCGCCCACCGGGGAGCTGTTTTTT. The entire variable domain, with the rest obtained from reference TRBV9 and TRBJ2-2, is as follows: DSGVTQTPKHLITATGQRVTLRCSPRSGDLSVYWYQQSLDQGLQFLIQYYNGEERAKGNILERFSAQQFPDLHSELNLSSLELGDSALYFCASSGLAPTGELFFGEGSRLTVL.

The CDR3 sequence: CASSVQGDYGYTF. CDR3 bases: TGTGCCAGCAGTGTCCAGGGTGACTATGGCTACACCTTC. V usage is TRBV12-3 or TRBV12-4 and J usage is TRBJ1-2, with D perhaps TRBD1 (5 bases). Trimming cost V 5 bases and J 3 bases, with 10 bases left between them. This CDR3 has 13 residues.

The chain joins TRBV5-1 to TRBJ2-1; D is possibly TRBD2 (6 bases). From germline, CDR1 is SGHRS and CDR2 YFSETQ. The V end lost 6 bases, the J end lost 1 base, and 11 bases lay between the germline ends. This CDR3 region has 14 residues. This CDR3 is CASMELASYNEQFF. The DNA for the CDR3 is TGCGCCAGCATGGAACTAGCTTCCTACAATGAGCAGTTCTTC. Variable domain in full (rest from reference TRBV5-1 and TRBJ2-1): KAGVTQTPRYLIKTRGQQVTLSCSPISGHRSVSWYQQTPGQGLQFLFEYFSETQRNKGNFPGRFSGRQFSNSRSEMNVSTLELGDSALYLCASMELASYNEQFFGPGTRLTVL.

This rearrangement joins TRBV19 to TRBJ2-2, with 7 bases identical to TRBD1. The junction had 9 bases not matched to a gene; V was cut back by 5 bases and J by 6 bases. From germline, CDR1 is LNHDA and CDR2 SQIVND (reference sequence). This CDR3 comprises 15 residues. As DNA, the CDR3 is TGTGCCAGTAGTCCCCGGACAGGACAATCCGGGGAGCTGTTTTTT. Translating it yields CASSPRTGQSGELFF.

This clone was observed a handful of times. The chain links TRBV30 to TRBJ1-5; tentatively, D is TRBD1 (5 bases). Germline assignment: CDR1 GTSNPN and CDR2 SVGIG (reference sequence). Deletions cut 0 bases from V and 3 bases from J, with 12 bases between. The CDR3 runs 15 residues. CDR3 in DNA: TGTGCCTGGAGTGTATCAGGGTCCTTCAATCAGCCCCAGCATTTT. It is translated as CAWSVSGSFNQPQHF.

J is TRBJ2-3 and V is TRBV4-3; D unclear. The CDR3 length is 13 residues. CDR1 LGHNA and CDR2 YSLEER come from the germline V gene. Trimming stripped 3 bases from V and 8 bases from J, with 12 bases between. This CDR3 reads CASSQELPGTQYF. The CDR3 region has the DNA TGCGCCAGCAGCCAGGAACTACCGGGTACGCAGTATTTT.

CDR3 sequence reads: CASSQLAGGSVDTQYF. The CDR3 nucleotides read TGTGCCAGCAGCCAACTAGCGGGAGGTTCGGTAGATACGCAGTATTTT. This chain joins TRBV5-4 and TRBJ2-3; 12 nucleotides agree with TRBD2. The CDR3 totals 16 residues. Looked up from germline, CDR1 is SGHNT and CDR2 is YYREEE (reference sequence). The V and J ends lost 4 bases and 5 bases, in that order; junction bases with no gene match: 8.

DNA of the CDR3: TGTGCCAGCAGCTTGAACAGGGGCTATGGCTACACCTTC. It specifies CASSLNRGYGYTF. This chain connects TRBV11-2 to TRBJ1-2, with 7 bases that match TRBD1. Germline assignment: CDR1 SGHAT and CDR2 FQNNGV. The length of the CDR3 is 13 residues. Trimming cost V 3 bases and J 4 bases; bases outside gene matches: 2.

J is TRBJ2-1 and V is TRBV7-2; TRBD2 agrees at 16 bases. Germline V lookup: CDR1 SGHTA, CDR2 FQGNSA. CDR3 length: 15 residues. Germline trimming cut 5 bases from V and 12 bases from J; bases unmatched to any gene: 7. The CDR3 is CASSPPGLAGGGQFF. In DNA form, the CDR3 reads TGTGCCAGCAGCCCACCGGGACTAGCGGGAGGGGGGCAGTTCTTC.

This clone was seen once. CDR3: CATSRDLLAGETEQFF. Here the CDR3 DNA reads TGTGCCACCAGCAGAGATTTGCTAGCGGGAGAGACGGAGCAGTTCTTC. The J gene is TRBJ2-1, the V gene TRBV15, with TRBD2 matching over 10 bases. The CDR3 covers 16 residues. V was clipped by 0 bases and J by 10 bases; unmatched bases: 9. Germline CDR1 is LNHNV and CDR2 is YYDKDF (reference sequence). Combining the CDR3 with reference TRBV15 and TRBJ2-1 gives the whole variable domain DAMVIQNPRYQVTQFGKPVTLSCSQTLNHNVMYWYQQKSSQAPKLLFHYYDKDFNNEADTPDNFQSRRPNTSFCFLDIRSPGLGDTAMYLCATSRDLLAGETEQFFGPGTRLTVL.

The table lists this clone with a count of one. This chain links TRBV6-1 with TRBJ2-6; tentatively, D is TRBD2 (6 bases). Trimming cost V 9 bases and J 3 bases, with 12 bases left between them. The CDR3 is 14 residues long. Germline V gene lookup returns CDR1 MNHNS and CDR2 SASEGT. The DNA for the CDR3 is TGTGCCAGTCAAGAGCGGGTTGGGGCCAACGTCCTGACTTTC. It translates to CASQERVGANVLTF.

In its sample, this clone was seen once. This sequence joins TRBV7-9 and TRBJ1-4, with D perhaps TRBD1 (5 bases). V was shortened by 4 bases and J by 6 bases, with 15 bases between the two germline ends. Germline V CDR1 and CDR2: SEHNR, FQNEAQ (reference sequence). The CDR3 contains 15 residues. CDR3 in DNA: TGTGCCAGCAGCTCCCTGGGACTGCGAGATGAAAAACTGTTTTTT. This encodes CASSSLGLRDEKLFF.

In its sample, this clone was seen once. The chain has TRBV11-2 and TRBJ1-6; 8 nucleotides line up with TRBD1. The CDR3 is 15 amino acids. Per the germline V gene, CDR1 is SGHAT and CDR2 is FQNNGV. The junction had 9 bases not matched to a gene; V was cut back by 4 bases and J by 10 bases. The CDR3 DNA reads TGTGCCAGCAGCTCCCCCGAGACAGGGGTATCACCCCTCCACTTT. It translates to CASSSPETGVSPLHF. The variable domain in full, completed from reference TRBV11-2 and TRBJ1-6, reads EAGVAQSPRYKIIEKRQSVAFWCNPISGHATLYWYQQILGQGPKLLIQFQNNGVVDDSQLPKDRFSAERLKGVDSTLKIQPAKLEDSAVYLCASSSPETGVSPLHFGNGTRLTVT.